These T cell receptor beta chains were read from a single sample in a study of shared clonotypes between healthy human individuals. The repertoire was sequenced with immunoSEQ multiplex PCR; TCRdb's copy has only in-frame clones and lacks some. The table has 950,000 to 1,300,000 clones, about 80% seen once. The source material was memory CD4+ T cells sorted from blood. These receptor sequences come from a man aged 18 to 35 in good health. The CDR3 runs from the conserved cysteine through the conserved F or W. The D gene is left open where the match is weak. The size field is filled for only some rows; it gives once, few, many or a size class.

NA TRBJ1-1 TRBV28 TRBD1 CASIIQGATTEAFF TGTGCCAGCATCATACAGGGGGCGACCACTGAAGCTTTCTTT
once TRBJ2-5 TRBV28 NA CASSLLRGAQETQYF TGTGCCAGCAGTTTATTGAGGGGGGCACAAGAGACCCAGTACTTC
NA TRBJ2-3 TRBV10-3 TRBD2 CASAPGLENSDTQYF TGTGCCTCAGCGCCGGGACTAGAGAATTCAGATACGCAGTATTTT
NA TRBJ1-1 TRBV5-4 NA CASTRDRNTEAFF TGTGCCAGCACCAGAGACAGGAACACTGAAGCTTTCTTT
NA TRBJ2-2 TRBV2 TRBD1 CASSERLTGTGELFF TGTGCCAGCAGTGAACGTTTGACAGGGACCGGGGAGCTGTTTTTT
NA TRBJ2-3 TRBV4-2 NA CASSRTGTLIDTQYF TGTGCCAGCAGCCGGACCGGGACTCTTATCGATACGCAGTATTTT
NA TRBJ2-1 TRBV4-2 NA CASSRGLGYNEQFF TGTGCCAGCAGCCGGGGACTGGGCTACAATGAGCAGTTCTTC
once TRBJ1-4 TRBV18 NA CASSPPPAGNNEKLFF TGTGCCAGCTCACCACCCCCAGCGGGGAACAATGAAAAACTGTTTTTT
NA TRBJ1-5 TRBV7-9 NA CASSLEGRGPQHF TGTGCCAGCAGCTTAGAGGGACGGGGGCCCCAGCATTTT
NA TRBJ1-2 TRBV5-1 NA CASSLDSAYGYTF TGCGCCAGCAGCTTGGACTCAGCCTATGGCTACACCTTC
NA TRBJ2-1 TRBV5-1 TRBD1 CASSLDRGNNEQFF TGCGCCAGCAGCCTAGACAGGGGTAACAATGAGCAGTTCTTC
NA TRBJ1-1 TRBV5-1 TRBD1 CASSPGLGTGEAFF TGCGCCAGCAGCCCGGGACTAGGGACAGGTGAAGCTTTCTTT
NA TRBJ1-6 TRBV7-2 NA CASSKETGLYSPLHF TGTGCCAGCAGCAAGGAGACAGGACTCTATTCACCCCTCCACTTT
NA TRBJ2-7 TRBV7-9 NA CASSFSDTGQYF TGTGCCAGCAGCTTCTCCGATACGGGGCAGTACTTC
NA TRBJ2-1 TRBV2 NA CASLQGPRDEQFF TGTGCCAGCCTACAAGGGCCAAGGGATGAGCAGTTCTTC
few TRBJ1-4 TRBV28 NA CASSGHATNEKLFF TGTGCCAGCTCCGGGCACGCAACTAATGAAAAACTGTTTTTT
NA TRBJ2-2 TRBV5-5 TRBD2 CASSWALLAGANTGELFF TGTGCCAGCAGCTGGGCCCTCCTAGCGGGGGCGAACACCGGGGAGCTGTTTTTT
NA TRBJ1-2 TRBV28 TRBD1 CASIFRDRGPYGYTF TGTGCCAGCATCTTCCGGGACAGGGGGCCCTATGGCTACACCTTC
few TRBJ1-2 TRBV27 TRBD1 CASSPAGTGVGYTF TGTGCCAGCAGCCCCGCGGGGACAGGGGTTGGCTACACCTTC
few TRBJ1-1 TRBV10-3 TRBD1 CATLQGRHTEAFF TGTGCCACCCTACAGGGGCGTCACACTGAAGCTTTCTTT
NA TRBJ2-7 TRBV19 NA CASSGGRESSYEQYF TGTGCCAGTAGTGGGGGGCGTGAAAGCTCCTACGAGCAGTACTTC
NA TRBJ2-2 TRBV7-2 TRBD2 CASSIGTRGTGELFF TGTGCCAGCAGCATTGGGACTAGGGGCACCGGGGAGCTGTTTTTT
NA TRBJ1-6 TRBV5-1 TRBD1 CASSLGTGWNSPLHF TGCGCCAGCAGCTTGGGGACAGGGTGGAATTCACCCCTCCACTTT
NA TRBJ2-2 TRBV5-1 NA CASRNELGGRTGELLF TGCGCCAGCAGGAACGAGCTCGGAGGGCGGACCGGGGAGCTGCTTTTT
NA TRBJ1-2 TRBV9 TRBD1 CASSGLTGSGYTF TGTGCCAGCAGCGGCCTGACAGGGAGCGGCTACACCTTC
NA TRBJ2-4 TRBV11-2 TRBD2 CASSPTSGSFIQYF TGTGCCAGCAGCCCGACTAGCGGGAGTTTCATTCAGTACTTC
NA TRBJ1-1 TRBV19 TRBD1 CASSTDRGRAEAFF TGTGCCAGTAGTACGGACAGGGGGAGGGCTGAAGCTTTCTTT